A single sample is the source of the 31 T cell receptor beta chains below, sequenced in a study of shared clonotypes between healthy human individuals. Sequenced by immunoSEQ multiplex PCR; TCRdb stores in-frame clones only, minus some. Here the sample spans over a million clones, 70% to 80% being singletons. Sample: memory CD4+ T cells sorted from blood. Subset here: CD45RA-negative fraction. All receptors come from a man between 18 and 35 years old in good health.

In this sample, this clone turned up a few times. The rearrangement joins TRBV5-1 to TRBJ2-2; D perhaps matches TRBD2 (5 bases). The germline gives CDR1 SGHRS, CDR2 YFSETQ. This CDR3 contains 14 residues. The germline V and J ends were trimmed by 1 base and 4 bases, with 8 bases remaining between them. DNA for the CDR3: TGCGCCAGCAGCTTGCGGACTCCCACCGGGGAGCTGTTTTTT. Residues: CASSLRTPTGELFF.

The CDR3 region has the DNA TGTGCCAGCACCTGGGGGAAGGGCAATCAGCCCCAGCATTTT. It encodes CASTWGKGNQPQHF. V is TRBV2 and J is TRBJ1-5, with a tentative D call TRBD1 (5 bases). V lost 7 bases and J lost 2, with 12 bases in between. Looked up from germline, CDR1 is SNHLY and CDR2 is FYNNEI. The CDR3 loop spans 14 amino acids.

This clone was detected once. This chain connects TRBV5-1 to TRBJ2-1; D is undetermined. This CDR3 is built from 13 residues. Germline CDR1 and CDR2: SGHRS and YFSETQ. Between the trimmed V and J ends, which lost 0 bases and 7 bases, there was a span of 8 bases. The CDR3 DNA is TGCGCCAGCAGCTTGGAGTTCTGGAATGAGCAGTTCTTC. Protein: CASSLEFWNEQFF.

The sample holds a few counts of this clone. CDR3 sequence reads: CASTQLAGYGYTF. The CDR3 nucleotides read TGTGCCAGCACCCAGCTGGCCGGCTATGGCTACACCTTC. This sequence joins TRBV7-9 and TRBJ1-2; D gene unclear. This CDR3 contains 13 residues. Looked up from germline, CDR1 is SEHNR and CDR2 is FQNEAQ (reference sequence). The V gene lost 7 bases and the J gene lost 4 bases, with 13 bases spanning the gap.

The chain combines TRBV5-1 with TRBJ2-3; 8 positions match TRBD2. The CDR3 consists of 15 residues. Germline trimming cut 1 base from V and 2 bases from J; bases unmatched to any gene: 3. The germline V gene has CDR1 SGHRS and CDR2 YFSETQ. DNA for the CDR3: TGCGCCAGCAGCTTGTTTAGCGGGGACACAGATACGCAGTATTTT. This translates into CASSLFSGDTDTQYF.

This clone was observed a few times. The CDR3 DNA follows: TGCGCCAGCAGCCAAGTATTGGGATACTACGAGCAGTACTTC. Translating gives CASSQVLGYYEQYF. The chain carries TRBV4-3 and TRBJ2-7; D ambiguous. The ends were cut back, 1 base at V and 3 bases at J, with 10 bases in the middle. The CDR3 spans 14 residues. Germline loops: CDR1 LGHNA, CDR2 YSLEER.

The chain recombines TRBV5-1 with TRBJ2-2; D not resolved. V lost 0 bases, J lost 0 bases, and 9 bases lay in between. The CDR3 is 16 amino acids. Per the germline V gene, CDR1 is SGHRS and CDR2 is YFSETQ. The CDR3 sequence is CASSLARHANTGELFF. For the CDR3, the DNA is TGCGCCAGCAGCTTGGCAAGACACGCGAACACCGGGGAGCTGTTTTTT.

In regard to this clone: The same CDR3 also results from other DNA sequences found in this sample. The chain recombines TRBV6-5 with TRBJ2-7; D uncertain. Looked up from germline, CDR1 is MNHEY and CDR2 is SVGAGI. Trimming removed 6 bases at V and 0 bases at J, with 12 bases between. The CDR3 is 14 amino acids. The CDR3 loop is CASSLADSSYEQYF. As DNA, the CDR3 is TGTGCCAGCAGCCTCGCGGATAGCTCCTACGAGCAGTACTTC.

This chain connects TRBV6-6 to TRBJ2-2, with no clear D. CDR1 and CDR2 from the germline V gene are MNHNY and SVGAGI (reference sequence). The CDR3 runs 12 residues. Trimming removed 4 bases from V and 5 bases from J, with 5 bases in between. The CDR3 region is CASSFSTGELFF. The CDR3 bases are TGTGCCAGCAGTTTTTCTACCGGGGAGCTGTTTTTT.

V usage is TRBV5-1 and J usage is TRBJ2-7; D ambiguous. Between the trimmed V and J ends, which lost 4 bases and 2 bases, there was a span of 16 bases. This CDR3 contains 15 residues. CDR1 and CDR2 from the germline V gene are SGHRS and YFSETQ. CDR3 region: CASSVEGLAPYEQYF. The CDR3 DNA reads TGCGCCAGCAGCGTCGAAGGCCTCGCTCCCTACGAGCAGTACTTC. The full variable domain, rest sourced from reference TRBV5-1 and TRBJ2-7, is KAGVTQTPRYLIKTRGQQVTLSCSPISGHRSVSWYQQTPGQGLQFLFEYFSETQRNKGNFPGRFSGRQFSNSRSEMNVSTLELGDSALYLCASSVEGLAPYEQYFGPGTRLTVT.

The chain couples TRBV7-2 to TRBJ2-1; 8 bases agree with TRBD2. The CDR3 totals 16 residues. The V gene's germline CDR1 is SGHTA and CDR2 FQGNSA. V lost 4 bases, J lost 2 bases, and 7 bases stayed unmatched. CDR3 in DNA: TGTGCCAGCAGCTCTGCCTCGGGGGGGCCCTACAATGAGCAGTTCTTC. This codes for CASSSASGGPYNEQFF.

This clone was seen a few times. The same CDR3 is also encoded by other DNA sequences in this sample. V and J are TRBV7-9 and TRBJ1-5; D gene uncertain. V gave up 5 bases and J gave up 4 bases, with 12 bases separating them. There are 14 residues in the CDR3. Germline CDR1 and CDR2: SEHNR and FQNEAQ (reference sequence). CDR3 sequence: CASSQGGGNQPQHF. DNA for the CDR3: TGTGCCAGCAGCCAAGGTGGTGGGAATCAGCCCCAGCATTTT.

The V and J genes are TRBV25-1 and TRBJ1-6; TRBD1 is a possible D gene (5 bases). Germline assignment: CDR1 MGHDK and CDR2 SYGVNS. V lost 5 bases, J lost 5 bases, and 10 bases lay in between. The CDR3 totals 14 residues. The CDR3 nucleotides read TGTGCCAGCAGTTTTTCAGGGCATAATTCACCCCTCCACTTT. It specifies CASSFSGHNSPLHF.

This chain uses TRBV29-1 with TRBJ2-2; D remains ambiguous. The CDR3 totals 14 residues. Germline V gives CDR1 SQVTM, CDR2 ANQGSEA. Trimming took 3 bases from V and 4 from J, leaving 12 bases between them. This chain's CDR3 is CSVEAPGRTGELFF. The DNA for the CDR3 is TGCAGCGTTGAGGCCCCCGGCCGCACCGGGGAGCTGTTTTTT.

The chain links TRBV9 to TRBJ2-1; D might be TRBD2 (6 bases). V lost 3 bases and J 7 bases, leaving 14 bases between the germline ends. This CDR3 comprises 14 residues. Germline values: CDR1 SGDLS, CDR2 YYNGEE. DNA for the CDR3: TGTGCCAGCAGCGCCCTCACTAGCAGGAATGAGCAGTTCTTC. This gives the protein CASSALTSRNEQFF.

CDR3: CASSFTSAYNEQFF. Written as DNA, the CDR3 is TGTGCCAGCAGCTTTACTAGCGCCTACAATGAGCAGTTCTTC. The gene calls are TRBV5-6 and TRBJ2-1, with TRBD2 identical over 7 bases. The CDR3 is made up of 14 amino acids. The V gene's germline CDR1 is SGHDT and CDR2 YYEEEE. Germline trimming cut 2 bases from V and 2 bases from J; bases unmatched to any gene: 1. Looking up the rest from reference TRBV5-6 and TRBJ2-1 gives the full variable domain: DAGVTQSPTHLIKTRGQQVTLRCSPKSGHDTVSWYQQALGQGPQFIFQYYEEEERQRGNFPDRFSGHQFPNYSSELNVNALLLGDSALYLCASSFTSAYNEQFFGPGTRLTVL.

This clone was seen once. The CDR3 DNA follows: TGTGCCAGTACCCAAACCAGGAACACCGGGGAGCTGTTTTTT. The encoded protein is CASTQTRNTGELFF. The chain links TRBV19 to TRBJ2-2; D remains unclear. CDR3 length: 14 amino acids. The V end was cut by 7 bases, the J end by 1 base, with 10 bases between. Germline V gives CDR1 LNHDA, CDR2 SQIVND (reference sequence).

The gene calls are TRBV6-5 and TRBJ2-7, with 7 bases lining up with TRBD1. CDR3 length equals 15 residues. Trimming at V came to 5 bases and at J to 2 bases, leaving 9 bases not matched to a gene. The germline V gene encodes CDR1 MNHEY and CDR2 SVGAGI. CDR3 bases: TGTGCCAGCAGTACCGTACAGGGGACCCCCTACGAGCAGTACTTC. Translation: CASSTVQGTPYEQYF.

V and J are TRBV19 and TRBJ1-2, with 9 nucleotides matching TRBD1. The CDR3 runs to 15 residues. CDR1 LNHDA and CDR2 SQIVND come from the germline V gene (reference sequence). V dropped 3 bases and J dropped 5; count of bases not matched to a gene: 7. CDR3 residues: CASSIGDRGSYGYTF. For the CDR3, the DNA is TGTGCCAGTAGTATTGGTGACAGGGGGAGTTATGGCTACACCTTC.

The chain links TRBV6-4 to TRBJ1-1, with TRBD1 matching over 8 bases. Germline CDR1 is MRHNA and CDR2 is SNTAGT. This CDR3 has 12 residues. The V gene end was trimmed by 11 bases and the J gene end by 6 bases; junction bases not matched to a gene: 8. Here the CDR3 reads CAGLQGEAEAFF. In DNA form, the CDR3 reads TGTGCCGGCTTACAGGGGGAAGCTGAAGCTTTCTTT.

Comments on this clone: The same CDR3 arises from other DNA sequences in this sample as well. The chain combines TRBV5-1 with TRBJ2-7, with TRBD2 identical over 11 bases. Germline CDR1 SGHRS, CDR2 YFSETQ. This CDR3 contains 15 residues. V lost 3 bases, J lost 3 bases, and 5 bases stayed unmatched. For the CDR3, the DNA is TGCGCCAGCAGCTCTGGAGGGACTAGCGGCTACGAGCAGTACTTC. Translated: CASSSGGTSGYEQYF.

The chain employs TRBV7-2 and TRBJ1-1, with D possibly TRBD1 on 5 matching bases. Per the germline V gene, CDR1 is SGHTA and CDR2 is FQGNSA. The CDR3 is 14 residues long. Trimming cost V 2 bases and J 6 bases, with 13 bases left between them. CDR3 sequence (DNA): TGTGCCAGCAGCTTACAGGGTGGTAGCGCTGAAGCTTTCTTT. Its protein is CASSLQGGSAEAFF.

The V gene is TRBV7-9, the J gene TRBJ2-3, with D possibly TRBD2 on 6 matching bases. The CDR3 has 17 amino acids. V shed 3 bases and J shed 0 bases, with 16 bases lying between them. Germline CDR1 and CDR2: SEHNR and FQNEAQ (reference sequence). CDR3 residues: CASSFLAGPNSTDTQYF. The CDR3 region has the DNA TGTGCCAGCAGCTTCTTGGCGGGACCAAATAGCACAGATACGCAGTATTTT.

As to this clone: At one end the junction does not follow the germline gene, possibly because of a read error. The DNA of the CDR3 is TGTGCTAGCAGCGAATCCCCTAGCCGGGGGCAAGAGACCCAGTACTTC. Amino acid sequence: CASSESPSRGQETQYF. The rearrangement uses TRBV7-7 and TRBJ2-5; D may be TRBD2 (6 bases). Germline V gene data show CDR1 as SSHAT and CDR2 as FNYEAQ (reference sequence). This CDR3 spans 16 amino acids.

V is TRBV7-8 and J is TRBJ2-7; possibly TRBD1 for D (5 bases). The V gene lost 0 bases and the J gene lost 0 bases, with 9 bases spanning the gap. The CDR3 totals 15 residues. The germline V gene has CDR1 SGHVS and CDR2 FQNEAQ. Written as DNA, the CDR3 is TGTGCCAGCAGCTTAGCGGCCGACAGCTCCTACGAGCAGTACTTC. Translating gives CASSLAADSSYEQYF.

The chain is built from TRBV6-5 and TRBJ2-7; 8 nucleotides agree with TRBD1. This CDR3 comprises 15 residues. Germline V lookup: CDR1 MNHEY, CDR2 SVGAGI. The J segment lost 2 bases and the V segment lost 4 bases, leaving 7 bases of the junction unmatched. The CDR3 loop is CASSSPGQVTYEQYF. The CDR3 DNA is TGTGCCAGCAGTTCCCCGGGACAGGTAACCTACGAGCAGTACTTC.

This clone was seen only once. The chain combines TRBV7-2 with TRBJ2-5; D unclear. The ends were cut back, 2 bases at V and 0 bases at J, with 4 bases in the middle. CDR3 length: 13 residues. Looked up from germline, CDR1 is SGHTA and CDR2 is FQGNSA. The CDR3 nucleotides read TGTGCCAGCAGCTTATCCCACCAAGAGACCCAGTACTTC. The encoded protein is CASSLSHQETQYF. Supplemented by reference TRBV7-2 and TRBJ2-5, the full variable domain reads GAGVSQSPSNKVTEKGKDVELRCDPISGHTALYWYRQSLGQGLEFLIYFQGNSAPDKSGLPSDRFSAERTGGSVSTLTIQRTQQEDSAVYLCASSLSHQETQYFGPGTRLLVL.

This clone was picked up a small number of times. V gene TRBV7-9 combines with J gene TRBJ1-2, with 8 bases lining up with TRBD1. The CDR3 loop spans 15 amino acids. Germline V gene lookup returns CDR1 SEHNR and CDR2 FQNEAQ (reference sequence). Germline trimming cut 5 bases from V and 8 bases from J; bases unmatched to any gene: 13. Here the CDR3 reads CASSQGAGGPRGYTF. CDR3 DNA: TGTGCCAGCAGCCAGGGGGCGGGAGGCCCCAGAGGCTACACCTTC.

The CDR3: CASSYYSSSGANVLTF. The DNA for the CDR3 is TGTGCCAGCAGCTACTACAGTTCCTCTGGGGCCAACGTCCTGACTTTC. This chain uses TRBV5-6 with TRBJ2-6; D uncertain. The CDR3 extends over 16 amino acids. Germline CDR1 SGHDT, CDR2 YYEEEE. Deletions cut 3 bases from V and 0 bases from J, with 10 bases between.

With regard to this clone: One end of the junction varies from germline; a read error may be responsible. The rearrangement joins TRBV10-3 to TRBJ2-3; D may be TRBD2 (5 bases). Per germline, CDR1 ENHRY and CDR2 SYGVKD. The CDR3 is 12 residues long. The CDR3 DNA follows: TGTGCCATCAGTGAGTCCGGGATCACTTGGGATTTT. Translating gives CAISESGITWDF.

This chain joins TRBV2 and TRBJ2-7; no firm D call. With 8 bases removed from V and 2 bases from J, the gap between germline ends came to 13 bases. The CDR3 covers 13 residues. CDR1 and CDR2 from the germline V gene are SNHLY and FYNNEI. As DNA, the CDR3 is TGTGCCAGCCACCTAATTAGGGCCTACGAGCAGTACTTC. It yields the protein CASHLIRAYEQYF.